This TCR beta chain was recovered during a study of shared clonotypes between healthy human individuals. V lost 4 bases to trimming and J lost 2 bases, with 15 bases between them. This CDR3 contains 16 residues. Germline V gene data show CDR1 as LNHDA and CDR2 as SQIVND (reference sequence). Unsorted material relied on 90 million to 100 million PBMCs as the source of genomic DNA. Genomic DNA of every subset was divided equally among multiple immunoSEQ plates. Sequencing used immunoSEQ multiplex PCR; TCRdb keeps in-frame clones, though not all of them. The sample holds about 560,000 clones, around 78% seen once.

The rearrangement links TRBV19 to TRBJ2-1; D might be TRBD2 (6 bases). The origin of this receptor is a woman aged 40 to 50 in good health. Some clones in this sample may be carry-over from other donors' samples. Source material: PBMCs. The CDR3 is CASSKAGSFTYNEQFF. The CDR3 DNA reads TGTGCCAGTAGTAAGGCGGGGAGCTTTACCTACAATGAGCAGTTCTTC.